The rows below give T cell receptor beta chains drawn from one sample of a study of post-analysis software for immune sequencing data. A single record per CDR3 protein comes from TCRdb applying MiXCR to the PCR reads. Of fewer than 850,000 distinct CDR3 sequences listed, approximately 44% are singletons. The sample was blood. The receptor source for this set is a girl between 5 and 17 years old with multiple sclerosis. CDR3s include the opening cysteine and the closing phenylalanine or tryptophan. Each record gives: V gene, CDR3 length, D gene, clone size, J gene, CDR3 DNA, CDR3 protein. A D gene is named only where the DNA matches it firmly. Some rows mark clone size as missing; the rest say once, few, many or name a class of expanded clone.

TRBV7-6	15	NA	NA	TRBJ1-2	TGTGCCAGCAGCTTAGCGGGCAGGGTCCACTCTGGCCACACCTTC	CASSLAGRVHSGHTF
TRBV12-3/TRBV12-4	13	NA	NA	TRBJ2-7	TGTGCCAGCAGTCCGGGCCGGAGGGACGAGCAGTACTTC	CASSPGRRDEQYF
TRBV27	14	NA	NA	TRBJ2-7	TGTGCCAGCAGTTTAGGGAGATGGACCTACGAGCAGTACTTC	CASSLGRWTYEQYF
TRBV12-3/TRBV12-4	15	NA	NA	TRBJ2-5	TGTGCCAGCACCGAGGGTCAGCGGACTCAAGAGACCCAGTACTTC	CASTEGQRTQETQYF
TRBV10-3	14	TRBD1	few	TRBJ2-7	TGTGCCATCAGTGAGTCCGGGGACAGCTACGAGCAGTACTTC	CAISESGDSYEQYF
TRBV7-9	17	TRBD2	few	TRBJ2-7	TGTGCCAGCAGCCCCCTCTCGCCGGGGGGGATATCCTACGAGCAGTACTTC	CASSPLSPGGISYEQYF
TRBV10-3	16	TRBD2	few	TRBJ2-1	TGTGCCATCAGTGAGTCGGGACTAGCGTCAAGGAATGAGCAGTTCTTC	CAISESGLASRNEQFF
TRBV12-3/TRBV12-4	17	TRBD1	NA	TRBJ1-1	TGTGCCAGCAGTCCCAGACAGGGGGCACAGGGGGACACTGAAGCTTTCTTT	CASSPRQGAQGDTEAFF
TRBV5-1	15	TRBD1	NA	TRBJ1-4	TGCGCCAGCAGCGGGGGACAGGGGGCAGGTGAAAAACTGTTTTTT	CASSGGQGAGEKLFF
TRBV27	13	NA	few	TRBJ1-5	TGTGCCAGCAGTTTTGCCCAAAATCAGCCCCAGCATTTT	CASSFAQNQPQHF
TRBV7-6	17	TRBD2	NA	TRBJ2-3	TGTGCCAGCAGCTTTCGAATAGCGGGAGCTGAAACAGATACGCAGTATTTT	CASSFRIAGAETDTQYF
TRBV9	14	TRBD1	few	TRBJ1-2	TGTGCCAGCAGCGTAGGAGGGACAGCATATGGCTACACCTTC	CASSVGGTAYGYTF
TRBV5-6	16	TRBD2	few	TRBJ2-3	TGTGCCAGCAGCAATGGGGGAGCGGGAGCCCCAGATACGCAGTATTTT	CASSNGGAGAPDTQYF
TRBV12-3/TRBV12-4	15	NA	NA	TRBJ1-2	TGTGCCAGCAGTTTAGATTGGAAACAGCGCTATGGCTACACCTTC	CASSLDWKQRYGYTF
TRBV27	17	TRBD1	NA	TRBJ2-1	TGTGCCAGCAGTTCCTTTGGAAACAGGGGGTCCCTCAATGAGCAGTTCTTC	CASSSFGNRGSLNEQFF
TRBV12-3/TRBV12-4	13	NA	few	TRBJ2-1	TGTGCCAGCAGGGGGTGGAGTAAGGGTGAGCAGTTCTTC	CASRGWSKGEQFF
TRBV12-3/TRBV12-4	14	NA	NA	TRBJ1-4	TGTGCCAGCAGTCTAGTCGGCTCGAATGAAAAACTGTTTTTT	CASSLVGSNEKLFF
TRBV20-1	14	TRBD2	few	TRBJ2-7	TGCAGTGCTAGAAGCGCGGGAGAGTTCTACGAGCAGTACTTC	CSARSAGEFYEQYF
TRBV2	19	TRBD2	NA	TRBJ2-1	TGTGCCAGCAGTGCCGGACTAGCGGGATTAATGTGGACCTACAATGAGCAGTTCTTC	CASSAGLAGLMWTYNEQFF
TRBV9	13	NA	NA	TRBJ1-1	TGTGCCAGCAGCGTAGGGGGGGCTGGAGAAGCTTTCTTT	CASSVGGAGEAFF
TRBV5-1	15	TRBD2	NA	TRBJ2-7	TGCGCCAGCAGCTTTAGGGAGGGAGTCTCCTACGAGCAGTACTTC	CASSFREGVSYEQYF
TRBV7-9	13	TRBD1	NA	TRBJ2-1	TGTGCCAGCAGATCGGGACAGGGATATGAGCAGTTCTTC	CASRSGQGYEQFF
TRBV29-1	12	TRBD1	few	TRBJ2-5	TGCAGCGGGGACAGGGGAGGGGAGACCCAGTACTTC	CSGDRGGETQYF
TRBV5-6	16	TRBD2	few	TRBJ2-7	TGTGCCAGCAGCTATTTTCTAGCGGGTAGGTCCTACGAGCAGTACTTC	CASSYFLAGRSYEQYF
TRBV29-1	13	TRBD1	NA	TRBJ2-7	TGCAGCGCTCGACAGGGGTCGACGCACGAGCAGTACTTC	CSARQGSTHEQYF
TRBV20-1	13	TRBD2	NA	TRBJ2-3	TGCAGTGCTAGACTAGCGGGAAAAGATACGCAGTATTTT	CSARLAGKDTQYF
TRBV7-6	13	NA	NA	TRBJ2-1	TGTGCCAGCAGCTTAGGATTTGGTAATGAGCAGTTCTTC	CASSLGFGNEQFF
TRBV20-1	15	NA	NA	TRBJ2-7	TGCAGTGCTAGGAGTGGGTTAGCGGAGCAGTACGAGCAGTACTTC	CSARSGLAEQYEQYF
TRBV7-3	14	NA	many	TRBJ2-3	TGTGCCAGCAGCTCCCTAGGGGGCACAGATACGCAGTATTTT	CASSSLGGTDTQYF
TRBV19	14	NA	once	TRBJ1-5	TGTGCCAGTACGGGGTCCAAGGGCAATCAGCCCCAGCATTTT	CASTGSKGNQPQHF
TRBV4-2	16	TRBD1	few	TRBJ2-7	TGTGCCAGCAGCCAAGATTTGGGACAGGGGACCTACGAGCAGTACTTC	CASSQDLGQGTYEQYF
TRBV7-9	14	TRBD1	NA	TRBJ1-2	TGTGCCAGCAGCTCATCGGACAGGATCTATGGCTACACCTTC	CASSSSDRIYGYTF
TRBV6-6	16	TRBD2	NA	TRBJ2-1	TGTGCCAGCAGTTACTCGGGGACTAGCGGGCGAAATGAGCAGTTCTTC	CASSYSGTSGRNEQFF
TRBV15	12	NA	NA	TRBJ1-1	TGTGCCACCAGCAGAGTACAATCTGAAGCTTTCTTT	CATSRVQSEAFF
TRBV20-1	13	NA	once	TRBJ1-5	TGCAGTGCTAGTAGCGGACCAAATCAGCCCCAGCATTTT	CSASSGPNQPQHF
TRBV4-2	18	TRBD2	NA	TRBJ2-1	TGTGCCAGCCGGGGGAGCGGGAGGGCCTTCAGCTCCTACAATGAGCAGTTCTTC	CASRGSGRAFSSYNEQFF
TRBV11-3	15	TRBD2	NA	TRBJ2-1	TGTGCCAGCACCCCAGGAGCGGGAGGAAACAATGAGCAGTTCTTC	CASTPGAGGNNEQFF
TRBV2	14	NA	few	TRBJ1-1	TGTGCCAGCAGGGCGGGGTCCGTTGAGACTGAAGCTTTCTTT	CASRAGSVETEAFF
TRBV5-6	14	NA	NA	TRBJ1-2	TGTGCCAGCAGCTCCCTTCTTCTTAACTATGGCTACACCTTC	CASSSLLLNYGYTF
TRBV10-3	13	TRBD2	NA	TRBJ2-7	TGTGCCATCGGCGGGGGGCTCTACAATGAGCAGTACTTC	CAIGGGLYNEQYF
TRBV25-1	14	NA	once	TRBJ2-5	TGTGCCAGCAGTGAAGGGTTGCGCGGAGAGACCCAGTACTTC	CASSEGLRGETQYF